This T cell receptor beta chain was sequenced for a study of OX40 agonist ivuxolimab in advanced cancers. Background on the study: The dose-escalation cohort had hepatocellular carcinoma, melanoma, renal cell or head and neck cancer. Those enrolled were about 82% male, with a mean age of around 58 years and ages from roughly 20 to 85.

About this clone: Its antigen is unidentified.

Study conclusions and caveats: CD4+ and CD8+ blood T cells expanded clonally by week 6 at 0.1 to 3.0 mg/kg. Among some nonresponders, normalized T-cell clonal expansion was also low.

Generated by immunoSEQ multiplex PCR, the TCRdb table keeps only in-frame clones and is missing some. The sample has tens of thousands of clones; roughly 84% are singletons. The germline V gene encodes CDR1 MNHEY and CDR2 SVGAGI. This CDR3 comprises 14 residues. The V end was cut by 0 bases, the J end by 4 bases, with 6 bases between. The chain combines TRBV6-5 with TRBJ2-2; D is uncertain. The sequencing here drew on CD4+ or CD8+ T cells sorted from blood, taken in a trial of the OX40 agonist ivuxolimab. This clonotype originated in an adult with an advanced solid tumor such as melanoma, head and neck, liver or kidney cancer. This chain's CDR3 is CASSYSILTGELFF. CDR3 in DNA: TGTGCCAGCAGTTACTCGATTCTCACCGGGGAGCTGTTTTTT.